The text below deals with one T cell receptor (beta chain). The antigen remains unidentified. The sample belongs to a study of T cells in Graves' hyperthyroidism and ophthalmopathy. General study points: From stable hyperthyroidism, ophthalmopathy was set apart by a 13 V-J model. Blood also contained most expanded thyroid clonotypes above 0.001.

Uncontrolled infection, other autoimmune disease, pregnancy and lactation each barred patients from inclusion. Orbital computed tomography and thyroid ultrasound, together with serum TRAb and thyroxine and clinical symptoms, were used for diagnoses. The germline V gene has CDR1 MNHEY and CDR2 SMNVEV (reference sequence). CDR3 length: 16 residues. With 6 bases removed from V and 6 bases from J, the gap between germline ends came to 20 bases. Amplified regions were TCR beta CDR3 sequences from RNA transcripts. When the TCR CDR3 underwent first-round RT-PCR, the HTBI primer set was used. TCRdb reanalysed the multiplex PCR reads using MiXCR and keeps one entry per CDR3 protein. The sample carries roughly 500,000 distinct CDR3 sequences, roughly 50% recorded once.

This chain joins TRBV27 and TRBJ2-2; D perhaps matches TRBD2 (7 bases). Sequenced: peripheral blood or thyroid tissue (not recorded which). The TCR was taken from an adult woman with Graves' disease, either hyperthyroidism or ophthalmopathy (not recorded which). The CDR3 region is CASRAGEAGVAGELFF. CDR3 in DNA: TGTGCCAGCAGAGCAGGGGAGGCGGGAGTGGCCGGGGAGCTGTTTTTT.